This TCR beta chain was sequenced for a study of T cells in Graves' hyperthyroidism and ophthalmopathy. Researchers amplified the TCR beta CDR3 regions from RNA transcripts. The TCR CDR3 first-round RT-PCR relied on the HTBI primer set. MiXCR, applied by TCRdb to the multiplex PCR reads, yields one record per CDR3 protein. Altogether 350,000 to 400,000 distinct CDR3 sequences are present, approximately 19% being singletons, with the ten largest covering roughly 3.5%. With 5 bases clipped from V and 2 bases from J, the junction kept 5 bases outside the gene matches. The CDR3 totals 15 residues. A patient was excluded if there was uncontrolled infection, other autoimmune disease, pregnancy or lactation. In this sample, this clonotype turned up many times.

The sequence came from a woman between 18 and 29 years old with Graves' hyperthyroidism. The genes are TRBV12-3 or TRBV12-4 and TRBJ1-3; 8 bases line up with TRBD1. The specimen sequenced was blood. In DNA, the CDR3 is TGTGCCAGCAGTCCCACAGGGGGAGCTGGAAACACCATATATTTT. Translated: CASSPTGGAGNTIYF.